This record covers a single TCR beta chain. The antigen is undetermined. The CDR3 loop spans 14 amino acids. CDR1 MGHRA and CDR2 YSYEKL come from the germline V gene. These data come from a study of CXCR3-negative and CXCR3-positive naive CD8 T cells. Overall study: Around 140 million TRB reads were obtained overall (about 1.5 +/- 0.3 million per library).

With 300,000 cells each, the CD8+ T cell subsets were individually sorted in triplicate. UMI-labeled 5' RACE yielded the TRB cDNA libraries. TCRdb reprocessed the 5' RACE reads, with one entry per CDR3 protein and no DNA. This table lists fewer than 60,000 distinct CDR3 sequences. Study outcomes and limitations: Diversity ran similarly high across both naive subsets but far lower in memory CD8+ cells. In naive cells, CXCR3-negative and CXCR3-positive subsets had similar TRBV-TRBJ usage; memory cells differed.

The chain recombines TRBV4-1 with TRBJ2-1; the TRBD1 assignment by TCRdb is unverifiable without DNA. This receptor was taken from a human donor in good health. Some clones in this sample may be carry-over from other donors' samples. The sequenced material came from memory CD8+ T cells from blood. Here the CDR3 reads CASSQDRTDNEQFF.